This TCR beta chain is from a study of beta chain features in type 1 diabetes. Sequenced material consisted of expressed TCRB transcripts (all of the isolated RNA was reverse transcribed). Regulatory, naive and central memory T cell samples averaged approximately 3.8 million reads. Here immunoSEQ multiplex PCR was the method, and the copy in TCRdb shows in-frame clones only, minus some. Among 150,000 to 200,000 clones listed, roughly 7.1% were seen once. Trimming took off 3 bases at V and 6 bases at J, with 19 bases between the two ends. Germline V CDR1 and CDR2: MDHEN, SYDVKM. The CDR3 totals 16 residues. This clone was seen a handful of times. Its specificity is unknown. Findings and limits, study-wide: Across all four CD4+ subsets, people with type 1 diabetes showed modestly shorter TCRB CDR3s. In comparison with healthy donors, patients had naive, central memory and Treg TCRB repertoires that appeared more similar.

Blood was drawn once from each donor into heparinised tubes. The draws averaged around 110 mL. The authors obtained over 95% purity in all sorted populations. This sequence originates from a middle-aged woman with type 1 diabetes. This chain connects TRBV28 to TRBJ2-3; tentatively, D is TRBD1 (6 bases). Material for sequencing was central memory CD4+ T cells from blood. The CDR3 loop is CASSFQGTSPRDTQYF. The CDR3 DNA follows: TGTGCCAGCAGTTTCCAAGGGACATCTCCCCGGGATACGCAGTATTTT.